This TCR beta chain appears in the sequencing data of a study of blood T cell repertoires in COVID-19. Across the whole study: Spain, Italy and the United States supplied samples that represented acute and convalescent COVID-19. Nucleic acid was either cDNA or gDNA, and it came from T cells, B-cell-depleted T cells, or PBMCs.

The authors' processing: It was from reference gene primer amplification that nucleated cell counts were estimated. Generated by immunoSEQ multiplex PCR, the TCRdb table keeps only in-frame clones and is missing some. V and J calls and clone size are as listed in that table; D and trimming were resolved from the DNA. The sample lists about 250,000 clones, nearly 90% occurring once. V was pared by 4 bases and J by 8 bases, with 15 bases between. Germline V gives CDR1 SGDLS, CDR2 YYNGEE. This CDR3 comprises 13 residues. Sequencing was carried out using peripheral blood. The TCR was taken from a man aged 18 to 30 with active or convalescent COVID-19. The chain is built from TRBV9 and TRBJ1-2; possible D gene TRBD1, 6 bases. CDR3 residues: CASSLTGTRGYTF. CDR3 nucleotide sequence: TGTGCCAGCAGCCTTACAGGGACAAGGGGCTACACCTTC. Complete variable domain (other parts from reference TRBV9 and TRBJ1-2): DSGVTQTPKHLITATGQRVTLRCSPRSGDLSVYWYQQSLDQGLQFLIQYYNGEERAKGNILERFSAQQFPDLHSELNLSSLELGDSALYFCASSLTGTRGYTFGSGTRLTVV.